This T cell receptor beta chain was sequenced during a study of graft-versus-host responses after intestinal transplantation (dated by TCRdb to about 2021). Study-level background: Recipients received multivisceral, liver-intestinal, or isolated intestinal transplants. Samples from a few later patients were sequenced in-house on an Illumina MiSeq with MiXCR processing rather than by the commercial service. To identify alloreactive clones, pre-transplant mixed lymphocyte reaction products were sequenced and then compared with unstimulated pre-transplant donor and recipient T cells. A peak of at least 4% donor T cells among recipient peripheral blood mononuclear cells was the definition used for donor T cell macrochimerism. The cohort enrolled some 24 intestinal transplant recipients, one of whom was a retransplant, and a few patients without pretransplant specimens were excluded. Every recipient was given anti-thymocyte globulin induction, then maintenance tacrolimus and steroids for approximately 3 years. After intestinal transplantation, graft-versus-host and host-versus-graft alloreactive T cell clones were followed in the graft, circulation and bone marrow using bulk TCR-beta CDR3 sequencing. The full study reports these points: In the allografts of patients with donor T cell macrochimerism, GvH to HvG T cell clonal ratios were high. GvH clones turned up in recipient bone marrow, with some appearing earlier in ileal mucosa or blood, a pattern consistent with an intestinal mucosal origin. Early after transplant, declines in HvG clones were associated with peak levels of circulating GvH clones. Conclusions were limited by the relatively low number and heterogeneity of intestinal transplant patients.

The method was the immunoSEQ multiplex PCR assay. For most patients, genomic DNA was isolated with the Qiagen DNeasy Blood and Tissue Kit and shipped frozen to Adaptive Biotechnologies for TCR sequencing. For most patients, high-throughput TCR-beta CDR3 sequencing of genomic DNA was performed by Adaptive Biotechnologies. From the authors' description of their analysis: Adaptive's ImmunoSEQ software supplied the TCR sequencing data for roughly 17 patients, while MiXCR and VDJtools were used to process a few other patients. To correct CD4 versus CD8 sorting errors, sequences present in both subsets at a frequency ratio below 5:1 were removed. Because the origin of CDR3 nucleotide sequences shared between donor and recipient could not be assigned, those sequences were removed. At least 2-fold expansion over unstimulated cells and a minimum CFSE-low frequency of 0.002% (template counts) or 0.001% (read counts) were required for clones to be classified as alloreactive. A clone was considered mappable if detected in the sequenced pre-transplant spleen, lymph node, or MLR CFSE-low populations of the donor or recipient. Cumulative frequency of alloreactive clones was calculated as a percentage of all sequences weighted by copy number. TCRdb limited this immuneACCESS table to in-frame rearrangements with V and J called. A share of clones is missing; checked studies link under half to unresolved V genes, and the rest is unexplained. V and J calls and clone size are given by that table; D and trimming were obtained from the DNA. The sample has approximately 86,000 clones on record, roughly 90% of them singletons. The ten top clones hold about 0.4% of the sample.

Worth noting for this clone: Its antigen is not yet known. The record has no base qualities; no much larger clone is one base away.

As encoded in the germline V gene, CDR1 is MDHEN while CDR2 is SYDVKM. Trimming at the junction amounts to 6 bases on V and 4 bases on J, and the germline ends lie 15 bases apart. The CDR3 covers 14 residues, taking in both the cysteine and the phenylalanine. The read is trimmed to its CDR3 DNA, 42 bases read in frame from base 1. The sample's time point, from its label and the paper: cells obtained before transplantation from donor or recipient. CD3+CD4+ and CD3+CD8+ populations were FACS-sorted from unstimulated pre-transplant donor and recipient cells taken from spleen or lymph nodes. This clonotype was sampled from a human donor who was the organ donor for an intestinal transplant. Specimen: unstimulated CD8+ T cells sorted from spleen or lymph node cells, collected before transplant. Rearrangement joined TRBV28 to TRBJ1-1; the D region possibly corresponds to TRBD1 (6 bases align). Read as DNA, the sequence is TGTGCCAGCAGCGCTGCAGGGGTTGGCACTGAAGCTTTCTTT. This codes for CASSAAGVGTEAFF.